This TCR beta chain was observed in a study of Graves' ophthalmopathy and Graves' hyperthyroidism. Study context: Peripheral blood (taken before any treatment) was collected at initial diagnosis. The study's findings and limits: Ophthalmopathy progression predictions by the model showed 72.22% specificity and roughly 71% sensitivity. Blood also harbored most expanded thyroid clonotypes above 0.001 frequency.

Hyperthyroidism was considered stable when no ophthalmopathy appeared within 18 months of follow-up. Comments on this clonotype: The antigen remains unidentified.

Between the trimmed V and J ends, which lost 3 bases and 11 bases, there was a span of 14 bases. The CDR3 totals 12 residues. CDR1 and CDR2 (germline): MDHEN, SYDVKM. The authors amplified TCR beta CDR3 regions from RNA transcripts. HTBI primers were used in a first-round RT-PCR, which preceded a second-round multiplex PCR. TCRdb re-analysed the multiplex PCR reads in MiXCR, keeping a single row per CDR3 protein. The sample consists of fewer than 650,000 distinct CDR3 sequences, about a fifth of them appearing once. Sequenced input: peripheral blood. This receptor was identified in a woman aged 18-29 years with stable Graves' hyperthyroidism. Some clones in this sample may be carry-over from other donors' samples. This sequence joins TRBV28 and TRBJ2-7, with D possibly TRBD1 on 6 matching bases. The CDR3 protein is CASSFKTGWKYF. CDR3 in DNA: TGTGCCAGCAGTTTTAAGACAGGATGGAAGTACTTC.